Listed below are T cell receptor beta chains from one sample, sequenced in a study of identical twins. MiXCR, run by TCRdb on the 5' RACE reads, gives a single entry per CDR3 protein. The data show about 700,000 distinct CDR3 sequences, roughly 6.2% seen once. The sample taken for sequencing was naive T cells sorted from blood. These receptor sequences come from a man aged 18 to 30 in good health. Each CDR3 is given with its conserved first and last residue. A D gene is named only where the DNA matches it firmly. Clone size is shown for a subset of rows, as once, few, many or a class of expanded clone.

D gene: TRBD2; J gene: TRBJ2-4; V gene: TRBV29-1; clone size: many; CDR3 protein: CSVYGGDSKNIQYF; CDR3 DNA: TGCAGCGTCTACGGGGGGGATTCCAAAAACATTCAGTACTTC
D gene: .; J gene: TRBJ2-3; V gene: TRBV5-1; clone size: many; CDR3 protein: CASSLGELSTDTQYF; CDR3 DNA: TGCGCCAGCAGCTTGGGCGAGCTTAGCACAGATACGCAGTATTTT
D gene: .; J gene: TRBJ2-7; V gene: TRBV12-3/TRBV12-4; clone size: many; CDR3 protein: CASSLQGRKGAYEQYF; CDR3 DNA: TGTGCCAGCAGTTTACAAGGACGGAAGGGCGCCTACGAGCAGTACTTC
D gene: TRBD2; J gene: TRBJ2-1; V gene: TRBV9; clone size: many; CDR3 protein: CASSVWGGGNNEQFF; CDR3 DNA: TGTGCCAGCAGCGTATGGGGGGGAGGCAACAATGAGCAGTTCTTC
D gene: .; J gene: TRBJ2-7; V gene: TRBV27; clone size: few; CDR3 protein: CASSPAGRGTYEQYF; CDR3 DNA: TGTGCCAGCTCGCCGGCGGGCAGGGGAACCTACGAGCAGTACTTC
D gene: .; J gene: TRBJ2-6; V gene: TRBV18; clone size: .; CDR3 protein: CASSSGTVNSGANVLTF; CDR3 DNA: TGTGCCAGCTCCTCGGGAACGGTTAACTCTGGGGCCAACGTCCTGACTTTC
D gene: .; J gene: TRBJ1-5; V gene: TRBV5-1; clone size: many; CDR3 protein: CASSLDGVSNQPQHF; CDR3 DNA: TGCGCCAGCAGCTTGGATGGGGTTAGCAATCAGCCCCAGCATTTT
D gene: .; J gene: TRBJ2-1; V gene: TRBV27; clone size: many; CDR3 protein: CASSPYLIGDEQFF; CDR3 DNA: TGTGCCAGCAGTCCTTACCTGATTGGGGATGAGCAGTTCTTC
D gene: .; J gene: TRBJ2-3; V gene: TRBV7-9; clone size: many; CDR3 protein: CASTTWGDTQYF; CDR3 DNA: TGTGCCAGCACTACGTGGGGAGATACGCAGTATTTT
D gene: TRBD2; J gene: TRBJ2-5; V gene: TRBV10-2; clone size: many; CDR3 protein: CARMTSGRRWETQYF; CDR3 DNA: TGCGCCAGGATGACTAGCGGGAGAAGATGGGAGACCCAGTACTTC
D gene: .; J gene: TRBJ2-1; V gene: TRBV3-1; clone size: many; CDR3 protein: CASNQGYEQFF; CDR3 DNA: TGTGCCAGCAACCAGGGTTATGAGCAGTTCTTC
D gene: .; J gene: TRBJ1-3; V gene: TRBV27; clone size: many; CDR3 protein: CASSLDPSLNTIYF; CDR3 DNA: TGTGCCAGCAGCCTGGACCCTTCCCTGAACACCATATATTTT
D gene: .; J gene: TRBJ2-7; V gene: TRBV7-3; clone size: few; CDR3 protein: CASSLDSGLSYEQYF; CDR3 DNA: TGTGCCAGCAGCTTGGATAGCGGTCTTTCCTACGAGCAGTACTTC
D gene: .; J gene: TRBJ2-6; V gene: TRBV7-2; clone size: many; CDR3 protein: CASSPNILAGANVLTF; CDR3 DNA: TGTGCCAGCAGCCCTAATATATTAGCTGGGGCCAACGTCCTGACTTTC
D gene: TRBD2; J gene: TRBJ2-1; V gene: TRBV19; clone size: .; CDR3 protein: CASSAGTRLVNEQFF; CDR3 DNA: TGTGCCAGTAGTGCCGGGACTAGGCTGGTCAATGAGCAGTTCTTC
D gene: .; J gene: TRBJ2-5; V gene: TRBV5-1; clone size: few; CDR3 protein: CASSHSKEGPETQYF; CDR3 DNA: TGCGCCAGCAGCCATAGCAAGGAAGGCCCGGAGACCCAGTACTTC
D gene: TRBD1; J gene: TRBJ1-1; V gene: TRBV3-1; clone size: .; CDR3 protein: CASRDTGGNNTEAFF; CDR3 DNA: TGTGCCAGCAGGGACACAGGGGGAAATAACACTGAAGCTTTCTTT
D gene: TRBD1; J gene: TRBJ1-1; V gene: TRBV5-1; clone size: many; CDR3 protein: CASSFAGGVSEAFF; CDR3 DNA: TGCGCCAGCAGCTTCGCAGGGGGCGTCTCTGAAGCTTTCTTT
D gene: .; J gene: TRBJ1-1; V gene: TRBV11-2; clone size: many; CDR3 protein: CASSLGRVGSEAFF; CDR3 DNA: TGTGCCAGCAGCTTAGGGAGGGTGGGGAGCGAAGCTTTCTTT
D gene: .; J gene: TRBJ2-5; V gene: TRBV12-5; clone size: .; CDR3 protein: CASGPDRTQYF; CDR3 DNA: TGTGCTAGTGGGCCTGATAGGACCCAGTACTTC
D gene: TRBD1; J gene: TRBJ2-7; V gene: TRBV25-1; clone size: .; CDR3 protein: CASGRDRGYEQYF; CDR3 DNA: TGTGCCAGCGGCCGGGACAGGGGCTACGAGCAGTACTTC
D gene: .; J gene: TRBJ2-7; V gene: TRBV27; clone size: many; CDR3 protein: CASILLESTKEYF; CDR3 DNA: TGTGCCAGCATCTTACTTGAGTCTACGAAGGAGTACTTC
D gene: TRBD2; J gene: TRBJ2-1; V gene: TRBV20-1; clone size: many; CDR3 protein: CSAREGLAGRYNEQFF; CDR3 DNA: TGCAGTGCTAGAGAGGGACTAGCGGGGCGCTACAATGAGCAGTTCTTC
D gene: .; J gene: TRBJ1-1; V gene: TRBV6-1; clone size: many; CDR3 protein: CASSFRGDATEAFF; CDR3 DNA: TGTGCCAGCAGCTTCCGGGGAGACGCCACTGAAGCTTTCTTT
D gene: .; J gene: TRBJ2-5; V gene: TRBV29-1; clone size: many; CDR3 protein: CSVEDPLDSWRQETQYF; CDR3 DNA: TGCAGCGTTGAAGATCCTCTCGACAGCTGGCGCCAAGAGACCCAGTACTTC
D gene: .; J gene: TRBJ1-5; V gene: TRBV6-2/TRBV6-3; clone size: many; CDR3 protein: CASSYEVGFRQPQHF; CDR3 DNA: TGTGCCAGCAGTTACGAGGTGGGGTTTCGTCAGCCCCAGCATTTT
D gene: TRBD2; J gene: TRBJ2-1; V gene: TRBV27; clone size: many; CDR3 protein: CASSPRTSGFNEQFF; CDR3 DNA: TGTGCCAGCAGCCCCCGGACTAGCGGGTTCAATGAGCAGTTCTTC